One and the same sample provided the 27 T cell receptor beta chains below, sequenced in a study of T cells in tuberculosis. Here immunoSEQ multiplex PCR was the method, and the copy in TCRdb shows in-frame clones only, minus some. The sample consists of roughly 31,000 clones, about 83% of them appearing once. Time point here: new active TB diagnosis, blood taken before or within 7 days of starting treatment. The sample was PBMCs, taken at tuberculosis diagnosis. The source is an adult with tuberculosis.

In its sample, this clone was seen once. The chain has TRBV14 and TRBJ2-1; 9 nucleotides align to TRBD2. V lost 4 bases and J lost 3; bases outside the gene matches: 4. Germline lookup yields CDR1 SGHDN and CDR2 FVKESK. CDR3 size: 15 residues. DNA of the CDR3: TGTGCCAGCAGCCGCTCTAGCGGGGTCTACAATGAGCAGTTCTTC. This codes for CASSRSSGVYNEQFF.

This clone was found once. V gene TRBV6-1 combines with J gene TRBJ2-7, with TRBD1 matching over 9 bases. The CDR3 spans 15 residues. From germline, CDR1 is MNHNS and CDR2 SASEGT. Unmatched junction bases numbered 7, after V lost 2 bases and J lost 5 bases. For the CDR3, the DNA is TGTGCCAGCAGTGAAACTCAAGGGACAGGGAACGAGCAGTACTTC. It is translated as CASSETQGTGNEQYF.

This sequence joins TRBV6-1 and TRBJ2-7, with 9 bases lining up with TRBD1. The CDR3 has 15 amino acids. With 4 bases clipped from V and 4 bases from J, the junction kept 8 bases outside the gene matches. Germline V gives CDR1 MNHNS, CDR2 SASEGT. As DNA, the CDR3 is TGTGCCAGCAGTGGTTGGGGGACAGGGCAATACGAGCAGTACTTC. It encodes CASSGWGTGQYEQYF.

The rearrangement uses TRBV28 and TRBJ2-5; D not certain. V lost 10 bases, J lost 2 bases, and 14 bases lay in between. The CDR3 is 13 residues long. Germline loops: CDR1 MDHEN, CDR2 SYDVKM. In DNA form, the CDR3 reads TGTGCCACCAGAGAGTTAAATCAAGAGACCCAGTACTTC. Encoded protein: CATRELNQETQYF.

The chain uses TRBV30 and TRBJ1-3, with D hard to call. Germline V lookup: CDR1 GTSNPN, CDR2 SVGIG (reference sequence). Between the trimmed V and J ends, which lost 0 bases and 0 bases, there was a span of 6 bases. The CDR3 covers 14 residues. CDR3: CAWSVGVSGNTIYF. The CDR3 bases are TGTGCCTGGAGTGTGGGAGTCTCTGGAAACACCATATATTTT.

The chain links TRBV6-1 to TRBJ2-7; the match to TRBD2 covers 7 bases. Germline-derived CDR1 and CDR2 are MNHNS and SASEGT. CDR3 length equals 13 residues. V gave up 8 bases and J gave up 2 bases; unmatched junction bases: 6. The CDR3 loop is CASWERGAYEQYF. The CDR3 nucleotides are TGTGCCAGCTGGGAGCGGGGAGCCTACGAGCAGTACTTC.

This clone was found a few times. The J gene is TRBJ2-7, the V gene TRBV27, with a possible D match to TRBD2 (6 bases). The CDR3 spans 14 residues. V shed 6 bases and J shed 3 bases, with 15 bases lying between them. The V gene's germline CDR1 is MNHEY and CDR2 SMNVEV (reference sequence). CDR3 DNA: TGTGCCAGCAGCCGGGCCGGAGGGAGCTACGAGCAGTACTTC. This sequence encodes CASSRAGGSYEQYF.

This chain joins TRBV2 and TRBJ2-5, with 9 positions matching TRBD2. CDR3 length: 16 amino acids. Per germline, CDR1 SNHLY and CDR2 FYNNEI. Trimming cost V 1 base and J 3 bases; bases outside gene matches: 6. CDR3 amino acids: CASSEVVAGVKETQYF. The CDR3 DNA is TGTGCCAGCAGTGAAGTGGTAGCGGGGGTTAAAGAGACCCAGTACTTC.

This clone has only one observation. For the CDR3, the DNA is TGCGCCAGCATGGGACAGGCTAATGAAAAACTGTTTTTT. Its translation: CASMGQANEKLFF. This chain connects TRBV10-2 to TRBJ1-4; TRBD1 matches 8 bases. The CDR3 is 13 residues long. Unmatched junction bases numbered 1, after V lost 7 bases and J lost 3 bases. Germline CDR1 and CDR2: WSHSY and SAAADI.

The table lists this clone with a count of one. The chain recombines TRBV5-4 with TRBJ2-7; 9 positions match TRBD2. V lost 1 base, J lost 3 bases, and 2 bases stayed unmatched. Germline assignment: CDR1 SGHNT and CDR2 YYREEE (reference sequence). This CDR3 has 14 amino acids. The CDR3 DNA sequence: TGTGCCAGCAGCTTGTATAGCGGGAGCTACGAGCAGTACTTC. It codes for CASSLYSGSYEQYF.

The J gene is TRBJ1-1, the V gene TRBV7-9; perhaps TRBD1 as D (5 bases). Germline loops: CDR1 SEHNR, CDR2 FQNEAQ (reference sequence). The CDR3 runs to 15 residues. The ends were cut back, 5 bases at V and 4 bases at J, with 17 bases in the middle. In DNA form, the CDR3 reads TGTGCCAGCAGCCCCGGGGGAGGGTGGGTCACTGAAGCTTTCTTT. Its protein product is CASSPGGGWVTEAFF.

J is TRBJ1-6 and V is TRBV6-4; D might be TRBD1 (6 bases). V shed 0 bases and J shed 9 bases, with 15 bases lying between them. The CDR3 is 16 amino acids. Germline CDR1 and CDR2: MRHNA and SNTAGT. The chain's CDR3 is CASSDSSGRGASPLHF. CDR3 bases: TGTGCCAGCAGTGACTCGTCCGGCAGGGGAGCTTCACCCCTCCACTTT.

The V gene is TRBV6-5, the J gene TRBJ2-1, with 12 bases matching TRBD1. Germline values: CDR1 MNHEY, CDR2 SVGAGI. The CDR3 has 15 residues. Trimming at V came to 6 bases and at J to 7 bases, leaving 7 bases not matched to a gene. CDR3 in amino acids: CASSRDRGRENEQFF. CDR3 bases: TGTGCCAGCAGCCGGGACAGGGGGCGCGAAAATGAGCAGTTCTTC.

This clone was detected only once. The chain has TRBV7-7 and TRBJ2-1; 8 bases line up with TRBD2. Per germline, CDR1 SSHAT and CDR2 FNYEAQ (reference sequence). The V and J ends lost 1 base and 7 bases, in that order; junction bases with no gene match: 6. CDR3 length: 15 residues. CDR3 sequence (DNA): TGTGCCAGCAGCTTAGACGGGGGGGCCGGGAATGAGCAGTTCTTC. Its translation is CASSLDGGAGNEQFF.

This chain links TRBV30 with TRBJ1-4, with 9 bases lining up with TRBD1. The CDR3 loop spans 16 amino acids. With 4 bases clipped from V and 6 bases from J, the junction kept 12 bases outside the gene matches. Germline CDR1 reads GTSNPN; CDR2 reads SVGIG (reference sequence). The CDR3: CAWTRPPGQGHEKLFF. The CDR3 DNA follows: TGTGCCTGGACCAGACCCCCGGGACAGGGACATGAAAAACTGTTTTTT.

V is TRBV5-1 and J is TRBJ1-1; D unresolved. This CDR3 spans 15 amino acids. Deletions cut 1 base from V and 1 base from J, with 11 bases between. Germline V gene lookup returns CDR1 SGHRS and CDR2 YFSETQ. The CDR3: CASSLTPTQNTEAFF. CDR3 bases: TGCGCCAGCAGCTTGACCCCGACACAGAACACTGAAGCTTTCTTT.

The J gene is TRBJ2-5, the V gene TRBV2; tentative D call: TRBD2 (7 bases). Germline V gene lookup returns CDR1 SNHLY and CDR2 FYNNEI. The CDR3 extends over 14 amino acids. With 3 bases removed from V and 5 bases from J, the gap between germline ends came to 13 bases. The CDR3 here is CASSDSGGGETQYF. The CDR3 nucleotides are TGTGCCAGCAGTGATTCGGGGGGCGGCGAGACCCAGTACTTC.

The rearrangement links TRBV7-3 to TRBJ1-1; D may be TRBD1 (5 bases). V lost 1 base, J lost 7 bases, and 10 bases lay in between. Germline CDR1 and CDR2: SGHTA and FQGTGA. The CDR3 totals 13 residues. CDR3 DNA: TGTGCCAGCAGCTTAAGGAGGGGAATTGAAGCTTTCTTT. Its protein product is CASSLRRGIEAFF.

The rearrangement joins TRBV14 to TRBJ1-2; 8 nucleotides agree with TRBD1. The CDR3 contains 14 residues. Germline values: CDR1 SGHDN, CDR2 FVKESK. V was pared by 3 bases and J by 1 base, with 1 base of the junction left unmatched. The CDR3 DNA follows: TGTGCCAGCAGCCACAGGGGGCGTAACTATGGCTACACCTTC. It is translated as CASSHRGRNYGYTF.

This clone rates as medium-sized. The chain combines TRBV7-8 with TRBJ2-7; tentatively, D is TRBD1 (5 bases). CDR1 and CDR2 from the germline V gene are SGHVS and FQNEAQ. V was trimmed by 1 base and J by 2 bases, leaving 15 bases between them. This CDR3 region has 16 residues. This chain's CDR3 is CASSLVGWSGTYEQYF. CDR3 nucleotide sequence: TGTGCCAGCAGCTTAGTAGGCTGGTCAGGGACCTACGAGCAGTACTTC.

CDR3 in DNA: TGTGCCAGCAGCTCCGGGACTGCCTCCTACAATGAGCAGTTCTTC. It is translated as CASSSGTASYNEQFF. This sequence joins TRBV7-7 and TRBJ2-1; weak D call: TRBD2 (6 bases). Between the trimmed V and J ends, which lost 4 bases and 0 bases, there was a span of 10 bases. The CDR3 loop spans 15 amino acids. Germline loops: CDR1 SSHAT, CDR2 FNYEAQ (reference sequence).

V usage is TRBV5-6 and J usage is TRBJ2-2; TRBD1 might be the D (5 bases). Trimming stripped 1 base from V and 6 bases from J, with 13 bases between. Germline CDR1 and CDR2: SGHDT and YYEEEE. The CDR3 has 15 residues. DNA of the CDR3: TGTGCCAGCAGCTTGAGGGGAACGGTCGCCGGGGAGCTGTTTTTT. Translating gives CASSLRGTVAGELFF.

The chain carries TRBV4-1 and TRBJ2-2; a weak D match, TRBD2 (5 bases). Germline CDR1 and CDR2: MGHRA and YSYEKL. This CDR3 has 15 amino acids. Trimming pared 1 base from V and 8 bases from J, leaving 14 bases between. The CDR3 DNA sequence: TGCGCCAGCAGCCAAGGGACTGCTACGGGAGGGGAGCTGTTTTTT. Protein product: CASSQGTATGGELFF.

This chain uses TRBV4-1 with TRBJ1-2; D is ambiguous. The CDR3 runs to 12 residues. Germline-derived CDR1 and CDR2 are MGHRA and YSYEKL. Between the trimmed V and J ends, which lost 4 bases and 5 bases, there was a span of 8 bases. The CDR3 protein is CASSRGSYGYTF. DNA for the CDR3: TGCGCCAGCAGCCGAGGATCTTATGGCTACACCTTC.

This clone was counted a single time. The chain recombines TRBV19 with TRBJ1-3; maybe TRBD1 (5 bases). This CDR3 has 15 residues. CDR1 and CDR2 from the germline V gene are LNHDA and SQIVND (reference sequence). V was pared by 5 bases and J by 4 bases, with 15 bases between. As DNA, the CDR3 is TGTGCCAGTAGTCAGCATCCAGGGTCGGGAAACACCATATATTTT. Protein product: CASSQHPGSGNTIYF.

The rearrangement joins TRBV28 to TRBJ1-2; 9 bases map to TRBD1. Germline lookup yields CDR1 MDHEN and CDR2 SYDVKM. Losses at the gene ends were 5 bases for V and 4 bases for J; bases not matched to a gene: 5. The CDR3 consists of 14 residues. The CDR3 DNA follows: TGTGCCAGCAGTCCGCCGGGACAGGGCTATGGCTACACCTTC. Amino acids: CASSPPGQGYGYTF.

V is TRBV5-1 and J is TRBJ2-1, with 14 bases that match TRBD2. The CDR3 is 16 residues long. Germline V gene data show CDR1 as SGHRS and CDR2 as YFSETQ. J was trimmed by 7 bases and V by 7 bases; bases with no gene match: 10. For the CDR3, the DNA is TGCGCCAGCTACTTGACCGGGACTAGCGGGGGTAATGAGCAGTTCTTC. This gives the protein CASYLTGTSGGNEQFF.